The rows below give T cell receptor beta chains drawn from one sample of a study of T-cell memory formation after mild COVID-19. MiXCR, run by TCRdb on the 5' RACE reads, gives a single entry per CDR3 protein. The sample has almost 35,000 distinct CDR3 sequences, around 8% seen once. Sequenced: PBMCs or a T cell subset sorted from them (not recorded which). The receptors stem from a young man who had mild COVID-19 (a few samples of this study predate the infection). Cell type and time point are not known. Each CDR3 is given without its conserved first and last residue. The D gene is left open where the match is weak. The size of a clone is reported for some rows only, either as once, few or many, or as a class for expanded clones.

D	J	size	length	V	CDR3
NA	TRBJ2-3	many	12	TRBV20-1	SAQYRGTGGTQY
NA	TRBJ2-3	many	12	TRBV7-2	ASSPRQVEDTQY
NA	TRBJ1-6	many	16	TRBV4-3	ASSQESTNRGYNSPLH
TRBD1	TRBJ1-1	many	11	TRBV9	ASSARTGGKAF
NA	TRBJ2-3	NA	15	TRBV27	ASSFAYSGLLTDTQY
NA	TRBJ2-1	many	14	TRBV5-6	ASSPAVLAEYNEQF
NA	TRBJ2-6	NA	12	TRBV5-6	DSSWGAGANVLT
NA	TRBJ2-3	many	10	TRBV3-1	ASSSRTDTQY
NA	TRBJ1-5	few	10	TRBV6-2/TRBV6-3	ASSFLFQPQH
NA	TRBJ2-2	NA	12	TRBV28	ASSLPRDAGELF
NA	TRBJ1-2	few	10	TRBV29-1	SVEGTLDGYT
TRBD2	TRBJ2-2	many	12	TRBV5-4	ASRGTSSAGELF
NA	TRBJ1-1	many	13	TRBV5-5	ASSLASGSGTEAF
NA	TRBJ2-7	many	12	TRBV18	ASSPGGHSYEQY
NA	TRBJ2-1	many	14	TRBV5-6	ASSLAKGSTYNEQF
NA	TRBJ2-1	NA	13	TRBV11-3	ASSSWGVSYNEQF
TRBD2	TRBJ2-1	many	14	TRBV7-3	ASSSTSGSSYNEQF
NA	TRBJ1-1	few	15	TRBV7-9	ASSLGVLWQGNTEAF
TRBD2	TRBJ2-1	many	11	TRBV6-4	ASSGTSENEQF
TRBD2	TRBJ2-1	many	14	TRBV7-8	ASSVLAGVDRNEQF
NA	TRBJ2-5	many	13	TRBV7-3	ASSLGGGLQETQY
NA	TRBJ1-5	many	13	TRBV18	ASSPYSGNNQPQH
NA	TRBJ2-7	many	10	TRBV7-2	ASSSGFDEQY
TRBD1	TRBJ2-5	few	16	TRBV7-2	ASSLGTTGTGETETQY
NA	TRBJ2-7	once	14	TRBV24-1	ATSDVGSTPPYEQY
TRBD1	TRBJ1-1	many	12	TRBV7-2	ASSETGGGTEAF
TRBD2	TRBJ2-3	NA	14	TRBV12-3/TRBV12-4	ASRPRWAGDTDTQY
NA	TRBJ2-1	NA	13	TRBV15	ATSRVGGLSDEQF
NA	TRBJ2-2	few	13	TRBV7-3	ASSPKAGRTGELF
NA	TRBJ2-3	many	14	TRBV7-7	ASSPQLDSSGDTQY
NA	TRBJ2-1	many	13	TRBV28	ASHSLARVRGEQF
NA	TRBJ2-5	NA	12	TRBV5-5	ASSSRQAQETQY
NA	TRBJ2-5	many	10	TRBV7-2	ASSAYSETQY
TRBD1	TRBJ1-2	few	13	TRBV2	ASSEGGRGPYGYT
TRBD2	TRBJ2-1	many	13	TRBV7-2	ASSPPGLAGNEQF
TRBD1	TRBJ1-2	many	12	TRBV5-1	ASYPGQQTYGYT
NA	TRBJ2-5	many	12	TRBV7-9	ASSLVEGWETQY
NA	TRBJ2-4	many	11	TRBV19	ASSIPPINIQY
NA	TRBJ2-7	many	13	TRBV12-5	ASATSNLDSYEQY
NA	TRBJ2-2	few	19	TRBV28	ASSLLFGRATGRPLTSELF
NA	TRBJ1-6	many	11	TRBV25-1	ASSEQDNSPLH
NA	TRBJ2-7	medium-sized	11	TRBV2	ASSEPFEDEQY
TRBD2	TRBJ2-2	many	13	TRBV10-1	ASSASGGPTGELF
NA	TRBJ1-2	many	14	TRBV2	ASSDIGLRANYGYT
NA	TRBJ2-7	many	12	TRBV4-3	ASSQDRGVYEQY